These T cell receptor beta chains were read from a single sample in a study of Graves' ophthalmopathy and Graves' hyperthyroidism. TCRdb passed the multiplex PCR reads through MiXCR, listing each CDR3 protein once. The data hold about 220,000 distinct CDR3 sequences, with 20% to 25% observed a single time. Sequencing was carried out using peripheral blood. The receptors originated from a woman aged 45 to 65 with Graves' ophthalmopathy. The CDR3 runs from the conserved cysteine through the conserved F or W. D genes are given only for firm matches. The size entry is marked missing in some rows and otherwise reads once, few, many or a size class.

TRBJ1-5 | TRBV6-1 | TRBD1 | - | TGTGCCAGCAGGGGACAGGGGGATTGGCAGCCCCAGCATTTT | CASRGQGDWQPQHF
TRBJ1-2 | TRBV12-3/TRBV12-4 | - | many | TGTGCCAGCACCAGAAGAAACCAGGCGGGAGGCTACACCTTC | CASTRRNQAGGYTF
TRBJ2-2 | TRBV6-2/TRBV6-3 | - | few | TGTGCCAGCAGTCCCCCCAGTACCGGGGAGCTGTTTTTT | CASSPPSTGELFF
TRBJ1-2 | TRBV29-1 | - | few | TGCAGCGTTGAAGACAGGGGACGCTATGGCTACACCTTC | CSVEDRGRYGYTF
TRBJ2-7 | TRBV7-2 | - | many | TGTGCCAGCAGCTTAGCAGTAGTAGGGGACTACGAGCAGTACTTC | CASSLAVVGDYEQYF
TRBJ2-7 | TRBV20-1 | - | many | TGCAGTGTTCGGATGGACCAATACGAGCAGTACTTC | CSVRMDQYEQYF
TRBJ2-7 | TRBV6-2/TRBV6-3 | TRBD2 | many | TGTGCCAGCAGTCCAGTCCCGGGACTAGCGGGGGCCATTGATTACGAGCAGTACTTC | CASSPVPGLAGAIDYEQYF
TRBJ2-5 | TRBV5-1 | - | many | TGCGCCAGCAGCTTGCGGGACGTCGGGACCCAGTACTTC | CASSLRDVGTQYF
TRBJ2-2 | TRBV6-4 | TRBD2 | many | TGTGCCAGCAGTCCATATCCTAGCGGGAGGGGGGGGAAGAACACCGGGGAGCTGTTTTTT | CASSPYPSGRGGKNTGELFF
TRBJ1-2 | TRBV25-1 | TRBD1 | many | TGTGCCAGCAGTCCTCCGGGACAGGGAGAGGGAACTAGTGGCTACACCTTC | CASSPPGQGEGTSGYTF
TRBJ1-3 | TRBV18 | - | - | TGTGCCAGCTCACCGGGAACCTTAGTCGGCTCTGGAAACACCATATATTTT | CASSPGTLVGSGNTIYF
TRBJ1-5 | TRBV12-3/TRBV12-4 | - | - | TGTGCCAGCAGTAATGGCCGGGGTGGCAGCAATCAGCCCCAGCATTTT | CASSNGRGGSNQPQHF
TRBJ2-7 | TRBV5-1 | TRBD1 | many | TGCGCCAGCAGCTTGGAGAGACAGGGCTACGAGCAGTACTTC | CASSLERQGYEQYF
TRBJ1-5 | TRBV2 | - | many | TGTGCCAGCACTTACGTTGACAGTAATCAGCCCCAGCATTTT | CASTYVDSNQPQHF
TRBJ1-1 | TRBV9 | - | many | TGTGCCAGCAGCCGGCCTAATGCCGAGGCTTTCTTT | CASSRPNAEAFF
TRBJ2-2 | TRBV20-1 | - | - | TGCAGTGCGAGAGCCCCGGGGATCACCGGGGAGCTGTTTTTT | CSARAPGITGELFF
TRBJ1-1 | TRBV11-2 | - | many | TGTGCCAGCAGCTTTGGTCGACGGGGGTACACTGAAGCTTTCTTT | CASSFGRRGYTEAFF
TRBJ1-5 | TRBV6-1 | - | few | TGTGCCAGCAGTGAATACGTGACAGGACGCAATCAGCCCCAGCATTTT | CASSEYVTGRNQPQHF
TRBJ1-5 | TRBV20-1 | - | many | TGCAGTGCTAGTCGGGGGAGAGGCAATCAGCCCCAGCATTTT | CSASRGRGNQPQHF
TRBJ1-1 | TRBV20-1 | - | many | TGCAGTGCTAGAGAGTCAGGTAGGAGTGAAGCTTTCTTT | CSARESGRSEAFF
TRBJ1-1 | TRBV6-1 | - | once | TGTGCCAGCAGCCCCGGACAAGGAGGTTATGCTTTCTTT | CASSPGQGGYAFF
TRBJ1-1 | TRBV14 | - | many | TGTGCCAGCAGCCAAGCCCGGGGCACTGAAGCTTTCTTT | CASSQARGTEAFF